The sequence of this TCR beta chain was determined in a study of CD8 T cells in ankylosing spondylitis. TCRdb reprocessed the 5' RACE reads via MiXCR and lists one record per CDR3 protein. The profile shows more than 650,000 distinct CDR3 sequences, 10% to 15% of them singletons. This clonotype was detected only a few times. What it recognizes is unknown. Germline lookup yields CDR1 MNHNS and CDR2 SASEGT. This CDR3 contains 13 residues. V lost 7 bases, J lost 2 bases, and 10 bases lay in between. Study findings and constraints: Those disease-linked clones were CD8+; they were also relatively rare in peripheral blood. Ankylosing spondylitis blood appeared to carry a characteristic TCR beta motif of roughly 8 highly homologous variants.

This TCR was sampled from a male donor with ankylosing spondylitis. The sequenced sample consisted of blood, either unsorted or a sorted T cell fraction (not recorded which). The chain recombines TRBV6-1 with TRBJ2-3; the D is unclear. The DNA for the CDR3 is TGTGCCAGCAAAGCGCTGGACACAGATACGCAGTATTTT. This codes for CASKALDTDTQYF.